The 32 T cell receptor beta chains given below trace back to one sample, sequenced in a study of T cells in localized non-small cell lung cancer. The protocol was immunoSEQ multiplex PCR, while the TCRdb copy is restricted to in-frame clones and leaves out a portion. The sample has some 500 clones; roughly 36% are singletons. Sequences were derived from lung tumor tissue, sampled before any cancer treatment. These receptors originate from a man between 40 and 75 years old with stage III lung adenocarcinoma.

The rearrangement joins TRBV30 to TRBJ1-5; D gene uncertain. Deletions cut 0 bases from V and 4 bases from J, with 10 bases between. CDR1 is GTSNPN, CDR2 SVGIG, per germline (reference sequence). The CDR3 has 14 residues. CDR3 in DNA: TGTGCCTGGAGTGTACAAGAAGGGAATCAGCCCCAGCATTTT. This gives the protein CAWSVQEGNQPQHF.

This sequence joins TRBV30 and TRBJ1-1; D is unresolved. CDR3 size: 14 residues. Trimming removed 3 bases from V and 0 bases from J, with 11 bases in between. From germline, CDR1 is GTSNPN and CDR2 SVGIG (reference sequence). The CDR3 DNA reads TGTGCCTGGAGGCCGGAAGGGATGAACACTGAAGCTTTCTTT. This translates into CAWRPEGMNTEAFF.

This clone came up a few times. The rearrangement uses TRBV9 and TRBJ2-2, with TRBD1 as a possible D gene (6 bases). The CDR3 length is 16 residues. In germline, CDR1 is SGDLS, CDR2 YYNGEE. The V and J ends lost 5 bases and 0 bases respectively, with 14 bases between them. Here the CDR3 DNA reads TGTGCCAGCAGTGCGCAGGGGAATCCGAACACCGGGGAGCTGTTTTTT. Amino acids: CASSAQGNPNTGELFF.

CDR3 amino acids: CATSRARGGRRSYNEQFF. CDR3 DNA sequence: TGTGCCACCAGCAGAGCGCGGGGGGGCCGCCGCTCCTACAATGAGCAGTTCTTC. J is TRBJ2-1 and V is TRBV15; 9 nucleotides align to TRBD2. CDR1 is LNHNV, CDR2 YYDKDF, per germline (reference sequence). The V and J ends lost 1 base and 0 bases, in that order; junction bases with no gene match: 7. The CDR3 totals 18 residues. Combining the CDR3 with reference TRBV15 and TRBJ2-1 gives the whole variable domain DAMVIQNPRYQVTQFGKPVTLSCSQTLNHNVMYWYQQKSSQAPKLLFHYYDKDFNNEADTPDNFQSRRPNTSFCFLDIRSPGLGDTAMYLCATSRARGGRRSYNEQFFGPGTRLTVL.

This clone was seen a handful of times. The chain has TRBV9 and TRBJ1-1; D not certain. Germline-derived CDR1 and CDR2 are SGDLS and YYNGEE. Deletions cut 6 bases from V and 1 base from J, with 10 bases between. CDR3 size: 13 residues. CDR3 amino acids: CASNLLQNTEAFF. The CDR3 DNA reads as TGTGCCAGCAACCTATTACAGAACACTGAAGCTTTCTTT.

The chain joins TRBV23-1 to TRBJ2-7; D not certain. TRBV23-1 counts as an open reading frame of uncertain function. Trimming left V 6 bases short and J 0 bases short, with 12 bases between. The CDR3 has 14 residues. The CDR3 nucleotides read TGCGCCAGCAGCCAAGGGTCTTCCTCCTACGAGCAGTACTTC. It specifies CASSQGSSSYEQYF.

A few counts support this clone. This chain joins TRBV2 and TRBJ1-3; D remains unclear. Trimming removed 7 bases from V and 3 bases from J, with 13 bases in between. The CDR3 contains 14 residues. Germline-derived CDR1 and CDR2 are SNHLY and FYNNEI. The CDR3 nucleotides are TGTGCCAGCAATAAAGAGGGAGTTGGAAACACCATATATTTT. Translating gives CASNKEGVGNTIYF.

In its sample, this clone was seen a few times. The chain employs TRBV11-3 and TRBJ2-2; 11 bases fit TRBD1. The CDR3 spans 14 residues. With 5 bases clipped from V and 11 bases from J, the junction kept 7 bases outside the gene matches. Germline CDR1 is SGHNT and CDR2 is YENEEA. The CDR3 DNA reads TGTGCCAGCAGCACGGACAGGGGGCGAAGTGAGCTGTTTTTT. As protein: CASSTDRGRSELFF.

This clone has just a few counts. The rearrangement joins TRBV10-1 to TRBJ1-5; D possibly corresponds to TRBD1 (5 bases). Trimming took off 5 bases at V and 9 bases at J, with 14 bases between the two ends. CDR1 is WNHNN and CDR2 is SYGVQD in the germline V gene (reference sequence). The CDR3 extends over 13 amino acids. The CDR3 DNA follows: TGCGCCAGCAGTCCAGCAGGGATTCGGCCCCAGCATTTT. This translates into CASSPAGIRPQHF.

The chain employs TRBV30 and TRBJ2-7; weak D call: TRBD1 (5 bases). V lost 3 bases, J lost 2 bases, and 8 bases lay in between. The CDR3 is 12 amino acids. CDR1 is GTSNPN, CDR2 SVGIG, per germline (reference sequence). The CDR3 sequence: CAWRDKTYEQYF. Written as DNA, the CDR3 is TGTGCCTGGAGGGACAAGACCTACGAGCAGTACTTC.

The genes are TRBV19 and TRBJ1-1, with TRBD1 as a possible D gene (5 bases). Per germline, CDR1 LNHDA and CDR2 SQIVND (reference sequence). This CDR3 spans 13 amino acids. V dropped 3 bases and J dropped 4 bases, with 9 bases sitting between them. CDR3 residues: CASSIAGSTEAFF. The CDR3 DNA is TGTGCCAGTAGTATTGCAGGGAGCACTGAAGCTTTCTTT.

The chain has TRBV9 and TRBJ2-7; 9 bases align to TRBD2. The CDR3 sequence is 13 residues long. Per the germline V gene, CDR1 is SGDLS and CDR2 is YYNGEE. The V gene end was trimmed by 0 bases and the J gene end by 7 bases; junction bases not matched to a gene: 2. The CDR3 DNA sequence: TGTGCCAGCAGCGTAGGAGGACTAGCGGAGCAGTACTTC. It is translated as CASSVGGLAEQYF.

About this clone itself: A read error may produce the germline difference seen at one junction end. The chain carries TRBV28 and TRBJ1-2; TRBD1 aligns across 9 bases. The CDR3 has 15 residues. Germline V gene sequence: CDR1 MDHEN, CDR2 SYDVKM. This CDR3 is CTSTPTGGRVYGYTF. CDR3 in DNA: TGTACCAGCACCCCGACAGGGGGAAGAGTCTATGGCTACACCTTC.

The chain combines TRBV15 with TRBJ1-6; D gene unclear. CDR1 LNHNV and CDR2 YYDKDF come from the germline V gene (reference sequence). This CDR3 spans 16 amino acids. Trimming shortened V by 0 bases and J by 6 bases, and 12 bases separated the two germline ends. The CDR3 is CATSREITAFNSPLHF. For the CDR3, the DNA is TGTGCCACCAGCAGAGAGATTACAGCATTTAATTCACCCCTCCACTTT.

This clone was seen more than once but under ten times. The chain employs TRBV6-8 and TRBJ1-1; D is perhaps TRBD1 (5 bases). CDR3 length equals 18 residues. The germline gives CDR1 MNHGY, CDR2 SAAAGT. V lost 6 bases and J 0 bases, leaving 23 bases between the germline ends. In nucleotides, the CDR3 is TGTGCCAGCAGCACCTCTACACGGCTGGGGGTAATGAACACTGAAGCTTTCTTT. Protein: CASSTSTRLGVMNTEAFF.

The chain combines TRBV19 with TRBJ2-3, with 8 positions matching TRBD1. The germline CDR1 and CDR2 sequences are LNHDA and SQIVND (reference sequence). The trim removed 5 bases at V and 2 bases at J, leaving 6 bases unmatched. This CDR3 is built from 15 residues. The CDR3 sequence is CASSPDRASTDTQYF. The CDR3 DNA reads as TGTGCCAGTAGTCCGGACAGGGCGTCCACAGATACGCAGTATTTT.

This chain connects TRBV15 to TRBJ1-1; D not resolved. The CDR3 covers 15 residues. Trimming left V 5 bases short and J 3 bases short, with 16 bases between. CDR1 LNHNV and CDR2 YYDKDF come from the germline V gene (reference sequence). CDR3: CATSAIPGGDTEAFF. In DNA form, the CDR3 reads TGTGCCACCAGCGCGATTCCTGGCGGGGACACTGAAGCTTTCTTT.

The chain links TRBV18 to TRBJ2-3; D uncertain. Trimming stripped 1 base from V and 3 bases from J, with 5 bases between. This CDR3 region has 13 residues. Germline V gene data show CDR1 as KGHSH and CDR2 as LQKENI. The CDR3 loop is CASSPQVTDTQYF. The CDR3 DNA reads as TGTGCCAGCTCACCACAGGTGACAGATACGCAGTATTTT.

V usage is TRBV6-7 and J usage is TRBJ1-5; D perhaps matches TRBD1 (5 bases). TRBV6-7 is an open reading frame whose function is uncertain. V was trimmed by 3 bases and J by 0 bases, leaving 9 bases between them. This CDR3 spans 15 amino acids. Here the CDR3 DNA reads TGTGCCAGCAGTTATACCGGGGGTAGCAATCAGCCCCAGCATTTT. Protein: CASSYTGGSNQPQHF.

This clone was counted only a few times. V is TRBV6-8 and J is TRBJ1-1; 8 bases align to TRBD1. Looked up from germline, CDR1 is MNHGY and CDR2 is SAAAGT. The CDR3 consists of 15 residues. V trimming: 4 bases; J trimming: 0 bases; junction bases outside the gene matches: 4. The CDR3: CASSSWDRMNTEAFF. CDR3 bases: TGTGCCAGCAGTTCCTGGGACAGGATGAACACTGAAGCTTTCTTT.

This rearrangement joins TRBV19 to TRBJ2-1, with TRBD2 as a possible D gene (7 bases). Trimming cost V 4 bases and J 9 bases, with 19 bases left between them. This CDR3 region has 15 residues. Germline V lookup: CDR1 LNHDA, CDR2 SQIVND (reference sequence). CDR3 coding DNA: TGTGCCAGTAGTAGGGCGGGGGCCTTTTCTGTTGAGCAGTTCTTC. Translation gives CASSRAGAFSVEQFF.

The gene calls are TRBV18 and TRBJ2-1; D ambiguous. Germline CDR1 is KGHSH and CDR2 is LQKENI. The CDR3 consists of 12 residues. V gave up 1 base and J gave up 12 bases, with 10 bases separating them. This CDR3 reads CASSPQDPAQFF. DNA for the CDR3: TGTGCCAGCTCACCACAGGACCCTGCGCAGTTCTTC.

By sample share, this clone is large. The rearrangement links TRBV11-3 to TRBJ1-4, with 8 bases that match TRBD1. The V gene end was trimmed by 0 bases and the J gene end by 5 bases; junction bases not matched to a gene: 2. The germline CDR1 and CDR2 sequences are SGHNT and YENEEA. The CDR3 length is 15 residues. CDR3 in amino acids: CASSLEAGGNEKLFF. As DNA, the CDR3 is TGTGCCAGCAGCTTAGAAGCAGGGGGCAATGAAAAACTGTTTTTT.

The rearrangement joins TRBV14 to TRBJ1-1; TRBD1 aligns across 8 bases. The V and J ends lost 2 bases and 5 bases, in that order; junction bases with no gene match: 10. Germline loops: CDR1 SGHDN, CDR2 FVKESK. The CDR3 spans 16 residues. The chain's CDR3 is CASSQMWTGRGTEAFF. As DNA, the CDR3 is TGTGCCAGCAGCCAAATGTGGACAGGGAGGGGGACTGAAGCTTTCTTT.

The chain employs TRBV14 and TRBJ2-3; D might be TRBD2 (5 bases). The germline V gene has CDR1 SGHDN and CDR2 FVKESK. The V gene lost 1 base and the J gene lost 0 bases, with 11 bases spanning the gap. The CDR3 is made up of 16 amino acids. The CDR3 DNA is TGTGCCAGCAGCCAAGGGAAGGGCGGGAGCACAGATACGCAGTATTTT. This codes for CASSQGKGGSTDTQYF.

This clone was observed a few times. The V call is TRBV6-8, the J call TRBJ2-7; D could derive from TRBD1 or TRBD2 (6 bases each). The CDR3 has 12 residues. V was clipped by 4 bases and J by 7 bases, with 11 bases between them. The germline V gene has CDR1 MNHGY and CDR2 SAAAGT. CDR3 amino acids: CASSWGAVEQYF. The CDR3 coding sequence is TGTGCCAGCAGTTGGGGGGCGGTAGAGCAGTACTTC.

The J gene is TRBJ1-1, the V gene TRBV6-7, with a weak D call TRBD1 (5 bases). TRBV6-7 is flagged as an ORF with uncertain function. V was pared by 2 bases and J by 1 base, with 11 bases between. The CDR3 is 15 amino acids. The chain's CDR3 is CASSYGGASNTEAFF. For the CDR3, the DNA is TGTGCCAGCAGTTACGGTGGGGCTTCGAACACTGAAGCTTTCTTT.

V usage is TRBV6-8 and J usage is TRBJ2-1; D might be TRBD1 (5 bases). The germline V and J ends were trimmed by 7 bases and 5 bases, with 12 bases remaining between them. The germline V gene has CDR1 MNHGY and CDR2 SAAAGT. CDR3 size: 13 residues. The chain's CDR3 is CASILTANNEQFF. DNA for the CDR3: TGTGCCAGCATTCTGACAGCCAACAATGAGCAGTTCTTC.

The CDR3 reads CAISETGEGAGGTDTQYF. In DNA, the CDR3 is TGTGCCATCAGTGAGACGGGCGAGGGGGCCGGAGGCACAGATACGCAGTATTTT. The chain joins TRBV10-3 to TRBJ2-3, with 7 nucleotides matching TRBD1. CDR1 and CDR2 (germline): ENHRY, SYGVKD. The CDR3 is 18 amino acids. V lost 2 bases, J lost 1 base, and 12 bases stayed unmatched.

This clone turned up a few times. The chain combines TRBV29-1 with TRBJ1-1; D is undetermined. This CDR3 contains 17 residues. The germline V gene encodes CDR1 SQVTM and CDR2 ANQGSEA. Trimming left V 0 bases short and J 3 bases short, with 20 bases between. The CDR3: CSVEDRAEERVDTEAFF. The DNA for the CDR3 is TGCAGCGTTGAAGATCGGGCAGAAGAGAGAGTTGACACTGAAGCTTTCTTT. The variable domain in full, with the rest retrieved from reference TRBV29-1 and TRBJ1-1, is SAVISQKPSRDICQRGTSLTIQCQVDSQVTMMFWYRQQPGQSLTLIATANQGSEATYESGFVIDKFPISRPNLTFSTLTVSNMSPEDSSIYLCSVEDRAEERVDTEAFFGQGTRLTVV.

V is TRBV30 and J is TRBJ1-5; 10 bases fit TRBD1. The CDR3 consists of 17 residues. Germline loops: CDR1 GTSNPN, CDR2 SVGIG (reference sequence). Trimming at V came to 0 bases and at J to 5 bases, leaving 10 bases not matched to a gene. CDR3 residues: CAWSVSITGTGDQPQHF. CDR3 nucleotide sequence: TGTGCCTGGAGTGTATCGATCACCGGGACAGGGGATCAGCCCCAGCATTTT. Combining the CDR3 with reference TRBV30 and TRBJ1-5 gives the whole variable domain SQTIHQWPATLVQPVGSPLSLECTVEGTSNPNLYWYRQAAGRGLQLLFYSVGIGQISSEVPQNLSASRPQDRQFILSSKKLLLSDSGFYLCAWSVSITGTGDQPQHFGDGTRLSIL.

The genes are TRBV25-1 and TRBJ1-1; no firm D call. Between the trimmed V and J ends, which lost 3 bases and 4 bases, there was a span of 12 bases. The CDR3 spans 14 residues. Germline lookup yields CDR1 MGHDK and CDR2 SYGVNS. CDR3 region: CASSDETLGTEAFF. The DNA for the CDR3 is TGTGCCAGCAGTGACGAGACATTGGGCACTGAAGCTTTCTTT.